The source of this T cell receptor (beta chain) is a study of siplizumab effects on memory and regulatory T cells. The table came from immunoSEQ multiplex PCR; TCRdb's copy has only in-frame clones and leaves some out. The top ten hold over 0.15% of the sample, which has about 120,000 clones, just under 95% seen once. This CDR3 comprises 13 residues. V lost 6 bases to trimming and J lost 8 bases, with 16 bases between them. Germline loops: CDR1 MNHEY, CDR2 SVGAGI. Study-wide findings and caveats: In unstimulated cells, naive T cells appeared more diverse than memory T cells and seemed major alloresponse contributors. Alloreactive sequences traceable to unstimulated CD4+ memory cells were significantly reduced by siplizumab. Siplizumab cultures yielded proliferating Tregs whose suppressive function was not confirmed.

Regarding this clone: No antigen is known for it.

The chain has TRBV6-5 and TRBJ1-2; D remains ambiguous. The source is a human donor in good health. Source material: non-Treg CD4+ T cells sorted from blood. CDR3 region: CASRGVSAPGYTF. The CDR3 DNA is TGTGCCAGCAGGGGAGTCTCTGCGCCCGGCTACACCTTC.